Presented here are 3 T cell receptor beta chains from one specimen sequenced in a study of cytomegalovirus exposure and HLA in healthy donors. The PCR had 60 Vbeta and 13 Jbeta primers. Assay: immunoSEQ multiplex PCR; the TCRdb copy retains only in-frame clones and omits some. The repertoire holds 120,000 to 150,000 clones, with approximately 79% as singletons. Sequenced input: PBMCs. The receptors here all came from a woman in her thirties or forties in good health and CMV-seropositive.

The chain recombines TRBV6-1 with TRBJ1-6; no clear D gene. The CDR3 totals 13 residues. The germline gives CDR1 MNHNS, CDR2 SASEGT. V lost 1 base to trimming and J lost 9 bases, with 7 bases between them. CDR3 sequence (DNA): TGTGCCAGCAGTGAAGATGGCTCTTCACCCCTCCACTTT. Protein: CASSEDGSSPLHF.

This clone was recorded a few times. The gene calls are TRBV25-1 and TRBJ2-6, with a tentative D call TRBD2 (5 bases). The CDR3 extends over 18 amino acids. V lost 1 base to trimming and J lost 1 base, with 14 bases between them. Germline CDR1 is MGHDK and CDR2 is SYGVNS. This CDR3 is CASSESIGGGSGANVLTF. In DNA form, the CDR3 reads TGTGCCAGCAGTGAATCCATAGGAGGTGGGTCTGGGGCCAACGTCCTGACTTTC.

The genes are TRBV19 and TRBJ1-1; no reliable D call. Germline V gene data show CDR1 as LNHDA and CDR2 as SQIVND (reference sequence). CDR3 length: 12 amino acids. Between the trimmed V and J ends, which lost 5 bases and 4 bases, there was a span of 8 bases. CDR3 sequence: CASSYGSTEAFF. The DNA for the CDR3 is TGTGCCAGTAGTTACGGGAGCACTGAAGCTTTCTTT.